A selection of T cell receptor beta chains follows, all from one sample in a study of molecular identifiers for immune sequencing clone quantification. TCRdb processed the PCR reads anew with MiXCR; each CDR3 protein has one entry. Of 70,000 to 90,000 distinct CDR3 sequences in the sample, roughly 21% were seen once. The sequencing input was naive CD8+ T cells from blood, with Jurkat cell RNA spiked in. Receptors were obtained from a human donor in good health. Some libraries in this study had Jurkat cell RNA spiked in. Both conserved end residues are part of each CDR3. The order of the fields is J gene, D gene, V gene, clone size, CDR3 protein, CDR3 DNA. A D gene is named only where the DNA matches it firmly. Not every row has a clone size; where given, it reads once, few, many or a size class.

j_call: TRBJ2-3; d_call: .; v_call: TRBV5-1; clone_size: many; cdr3_aa: CASSLVGGPTDTQYF; cdr3_nt: TGCGCCAGCAGCTTGGTGGGGGGCCCCACAGATACGCAGTATTTT
j_call: TRBJ1-2; d_call: TRBD1; v_call: TRBV19; clone_size: many; cdr3_aa: CASSPWDRIHYGYTF; cdr3_nt: TGTGCCAGTAGCCCCTGGGACAGGATTCACTATGGCTACACCTTC
j_call: TRBJ1-1; d_call: .; v_call: TRBV5-6; clone_size: few; cdr3_aa: CASSWGGGAFF; cdr3_nt: TGTGCCAGCAGCTGGGGGGGTGGTGCTTTCTTT
j_call: TRBJ2-7; d_call: .; v_call: TRBV7-6; clone_size: many; cdr3_aa: CASSPGVSVEQYF; cdr3_nt: TGTGCCAGCAGCCCGGGAGTTTCGGTGGAGCAGTACTTC
j_call: TRBJ2-4; d_call: TRBD1; v_call: TRBV6-2/TRBV6-3; clone_size: few; cdr3_aa: CASSYIRGQGHIQYF; cdr3_nt: TGTGCCAGCAGTTACATCAGGGGACAGGGGCACATTCAGTACTTC
j_call: TRBJ2-7; d_call: .; v_call: TRBV30; clone_size: many; cdr3_aa: CAWSSGIGYEQYF; cdr3_nt: TGTGCCTGGAGCTCCGGGATTGGCTACGAGCAGTACTTC
j_call: TRBJ1-5; d_call: .; v_call: TRBV7-9; clone_size: many; cdr3_aa: CASSPQGISNQPQHF; cdr3_nt: TGTGCCAGCAGCCCACAGGGAATTAGCAATCAGCCCCAGCATTTT
j_call: TRBJ2-1; d_call: .; v_call: TRBV6-5; clone_size: many; cdr3_aa: CASSYQEQLYNEQFF; cdr3_nt: TGTGCCAGCAGTTACCAAGAACAGCTCTACAATGAGCAGTTCTTC
j_call: TRBJ2-1; d_call: .; v_call: TRBV19; clone_size: few; cdr3_aa: CASSISSRGYNEQFF; cdr3_nt: TGTGCCAGTAGTATTAGCTCCAGAGGCTACAATGAGCAGTTCTTC
j_call: TRBJ1-2; d_call: TRBD1; v_call: TRBV12-3/TRBV12-4; clone_size: .; cdr3_aa: CASSLLGQGGVGYTF; cdr3_nt: TGTGCCAGCAGTTTACTCGGACAGGGGGGTGTTGGCTACACCTTC
j_call: TRBJ2-5; d_call: TRBD2; v_call: TRBV9; clone_size: once; cdr3_aa: CASSVAGREGETQYF; cdr3_nt: TGTGCCAGCAGCGTAGCTGGCAGGGAGGGAGAGACCCAGTACTTC
j_call: TRBJ1-5; d_call: TRBD1; v_call: TRBV5-6; clone_size: many; cdr3_aa: CASSQGQGPYSNQPQHF; cdr3_nt: TGTGCCAGCAGCCAGGGACAGGGGCCTTATAGCAATCAGCCCCAGCATTTT
j_call: TRBJ1-5; d_call: TRBD1; v_call: TRBV7-9; clone_size: many; cdr3_aa: CASSSGQGAHQPQHF; cdr3_nt: TGTGCCAGCAGCTCCGGACAGGGGGCCCATCAGCCCCAGCATTTT
j_call: TRBJ1-5; d_call: .; v_call: TRBV4-1; clone_size: .; cdr3_aa: CASSRVVGDRNQPQHF; cdr3_nt: TGCGCCAGCAGCCGAGTCGTCGGGGATCGCAATCAGCCCCAGCATTTT
j_call: TRBJ2-2; d_call: .; v_call: TRBV12-3/TRBV12-4; clone_size: few; cdr3_aa: CASSLAVPELFF; cdr3_nt: TGTGCCAGCAGTTTAGCTGTCCCCGAGCTGTTTTTT
j_call: TRBJ1-3; d_call: .; v_call: TRBV7-8; clone_size: many; cdr3_aa: CATMGFDGNTIYF; cdr3_nt: TGTGCCACCATGGGTTTTGACGGAAACACCATATATTTT
j_call: TRBJ1-4; d_call: .; v_call: TRBV20-1; clone_size: many; cdr3_aa: CSARDTGREEKLFF; cdr3_nt: TGCAGTGCTAGAGATACGGGTCGAGAAGAAAAACTGTTTTTT
j_call: TRBJ2-2; d_call: TRBD2; v_call: TRBV10-3; clone_size: .; cdr3_aa: CAISDPSSGGVNTGELFF; cdr3_nt: TGTGCCATCAGTGATCCGTCTAGCGGGGGGGTGAACACCGGGGAGCTGTTTTTT
j_call: TRBJ2-3; d_call: .; v_call: TRBV7-6; clone_size: many; cdr3_aa: CASSLGEQGWQYF; cdr3_nt: TGTGCCAGCAGCTTAGGGGAACAGGGCTGGCAGTATTTT
j_call: TRBJ1-2; d_call: .; v_call: TRBV15; clone_size: many; cdr3_aa: CATSRDLGESPYGYTF; cdr3_nt: TGTGCCACCAGCAGAGATTTGGGTGAATCTCCTTATGGCTACACCTTC
j_call: TRBJ2-3; d_call: .; v_call: TRBV7-2; clone_size: many; cdr3_aa: CASSSVLTDTQYF; cdr3_nt: TGTGCCAGCAGCTCGGTGCTCACAGATACGCAGTATTTT
j_call: TRBJ1-2; d_call: TRBD1; v_call: TRBV4-3; clone_size: .; cdr3_aa: CASEVGTGINYGYTF; cdr3_nt: TGCGCCAGTGAAGTCGGGACAGGTATTAACTATGGCTACACCTTC
j_call: TRBJ2-3; d_call: TRBD1; v_call: TRBV2; clone_size: .; cdr3_aa: CAGNRDREVTSTDTQYF; cdr3_nt: TGTGCCGGCAATAGGGACAGGGAGGTAACTAGCACAGATACGCAGTATTTT
j_call: TRBJ1-1; d_call: .; v_call: TRBV7-9; clone_size: .; cdr3_aa: CASSHLDSLNTEAFF; cdr3_nt: TGTGCCAGCAGTCATCTTGACAGTCTGAACACTGAAGCTTTCTTT
j_call: TRBJ2-7; d_call: .; v_call: TRBV28; clone_size: many; cdr3_aa: CASSSYGQDPSYEQYF; cdr3_nt: TGTGCCAGCAGTTCCTATGGGCAGGACCCTTCTTACGAGCAGTACTTC
j_call: TRBJ2-5; d_call: .; v_call: TRBV12-3/TRBV12-4; clone_size: few; cdr3_aa: CASSPPGRQETQYF; cdr3_nt: TGTGCCAGCAGTCCGCCGGGACGGCAAGAGACCCAGTACTTC